This T cell receptor (beta chain) was documented in a study of shared clonotypes between healthy human individuals. Across the whole study: CD4 naive cells filled three plates per donor, CD4 memory three, CD8 naive two and CD8 memory one.

Adult donors, all healthy and HIV-negative, had no recent acute infections or vaccinations. A CD45RA-negative memory subset and a CD45RA+ naive subset were separated from the CD4+ cells. With V trimmed by 3 bases and J by 7 bases, 8 bases remained unmatched. Germline lookup yields CDR1 SEHNR and CDR2 FQNEAQ (reference sequence). The CDR3 consists of 15 residues. Concerning this clone: The antigen is not known.

Clones were sequenced by immunoSEQ multiplex PCR, and TCRdb holds only the in-frame ones, with some missing. In the table there are more than 900,000 clones, 75% to 80% of which are singletons. The study's findings and limits: What rarefaction showed was incomplete sorted-subset sequencing despite large depth.

This sequence originates from a young man in good health. Some clones in this sample may be carry-over from other donors' samples. This chain links TRBV7-9 with TRBJ2-7, with TRBD2 matching over 11 bases. Sequencing was carried out using memory CD4+ T cells from PBMCs. Subset: CD45RA-negative fraction. The DNA of the CDR3 is TGTGCCAGCAGCTTTTTAATAGGGACTAGCGGAGAGCAGTACTTC. It codes for CASSFLIGTSGEQYF.